A single sample is the source of the 30 T cell receptor beta chains below, sequenced in a study of blood T cell repertoires in COVID-19. Sequencing used immunoSEQ multiplex PCR; TCRdb keeps in-frame clones, though not all of them. The sample carries approximately 210,000 clones, around 87% recorded once. The sample comprised PBMCs or T cells enriched from blood (not recorded which). Receptors originate from a man in his thirties or forties in a cohort exposed to, infected with or recovered from COVID-19 (not recorded which).

This chain connects TRBV7-2 to TRBJ2-1; 9 bases align to TRBD2. Germline assignment: CDR1 SGHTA and CDR2 FQGNSA. The CDR3 has 14 amino acids. J was trimmed by 9 bases and V by 0 bases; bases with no gene match: 3. The CDR3 loop reads CASSLAGSGSEQFF. The CDR3 nucleotides are TGTGCCAGCAGCTTAGCGGGTAGCGGGAGTGAGCAGTTCTTC.

V gene TRBV5-1 combines with J gene TRBJ1-1; maybe TRBD1 (5 bases). The CDR3 loop spans 16 amino acids. Per the germline V gene, CDR1 is SGHRS and CDR2 is YFSETQ. Trimming took 0 bases from V and 2 from J, leaving 14 bases between them. CDR3 in amino acids: CASSLAPGRVNTEAFF. The CDR3 region has the DNA TGCGCCAGCAGCTTGGCCCCAGGCAGGGTAAACACTGAAGCTTTCTTT.

The gene calls are TRBV7-8 and TRBJ2-2; 7 nucleotides align to TRBD2. Germline trimming cut 2 bases from V and 8 bases from J; bases unmatched to any gene: 8. This CDR3 is 15 amino acids long. The germline V gene has CDR1 SGHVS and CDR2 FQNEAQ. The CDR3 sequence is CASSLLAVALGELFF. The CDR3, as DNA: TGTGCCAGCAGCTTACTAGCGGTCGCTTTAGGGGAGCTGTTTTTT.

This chain links TRBV10-2 with TRBJ2-1; a possible D gene is TRBD1 (8 bases). The CDR3 runs 13 residues. Germline lookup yields CDR1 WSHSY and CDR2 SAAADI. The V end was cut by 11 bases, the J end by 5 bases, with 16 bases between. CDR3 loop: CAATGGVHNEQFF. DNA of the CDR3: TGCGCCGCCACAGGGGGGGTCCACAATGAGCAGTTCTTC.

The rearrangement links TRBV11-2 to TRBJ2-3; 10 bases are shared with TRBD2. The CDR3 is made up of 16 amino acids. Germline loops: CDR1 SGHAT, CDR2 FQNNGV. After removal of 6 bases from V and 4 bases from J, the junction contained 10 bases not matched to a gene. CDR3 DNA sequence: TGTGCCAGCAGACCAGGGCTAGCGGGAGTATCAGATACGCAGTATTTT. Protein sequence: CASRPGLAGVSDTQYF.

J is TRBJ1-2 and V is TRBV6-6; 8 bases align to TRBD1. Germline-derived CDR1 and CDR2 are MNHNY and SVGAGI (reference sequence). CDR3 size: 17 residues. The V segment lost 5 bases and the J segment 7 bases; nucleotides outside the gene matches: 18. The CDR3: CASSRILTGDGESGYTF. The CDR3 DNA sequence: TGTGCCAGCAGTCGGATTTTGACAGGGGACGGTGAGAGTGGCTACACCTTC.

Of note for this clone: The germline gene is not matched at one end of the junction; a read error may be the cause. The chain links TRBV7-7 to TRBJ2-5; TRBD1 matches 12 bases. This CDR3 region has 16 residues. Per germline, CDR1 SSHAT and CDR2 FNYEAQ (reference sequence). This chain's CDR3 is CASSLGTGGAGETQYF. CDR3 DNA sequence: TGTGCTAGCAGCTTAGGGACAGGGGGCGCCGGAGAGACCCAGTACTTC.

The chain is built from TRBV4-2 and TRBJ1-4; weak D call: TRBD1 (6 bases). This CDR3 is 17 amino acids long. Per the germline V gene, CDR1 is LGHNA and CDR2 is YNFKEQ. V lost 3 bases, J lost 6 bases, and 20 bases lay in between. The CDR3 is CASSHGGGGARDEKLFF. The CDR3 region has the DNA TGTGCCAGCAGCCACGGAGGGGGGGGCGCACGTGATGAAAAACTGTTTTTT.

In its sample, this clone was seen a few times. The J gene is TRBJ2-2, the V gene TRBV9, with 11 bases matching TRBD2. Per germline, CDR1 SGDLS and CDR2 YYNGEE. The length of the CDR3 is 15 residues. V dropped 2 bases and J dropped 6; count of bases not matched to a gene: 3. Written as DNA, the CDR3 is TGTGCCAGCAGCGTTAGCGGGAGGGCCTCCGGGGAGCTGTTTTTT. Residues: CASSVSGRASGELFF.

The chain carries TRBV7-9 and TRBJ1-1; tentatively, D is TRBD1 (6 bases). The V end was cut by 0 bases, the J end by 3 bases, with 14 bases between. This CDR3 is built from 16 residues. Germline CDR1 reads SEHNR; CDR2 reads FQNEAQ (reference sequence). The CDR3 DNA follows: TGTGCCAGCAGCTTAGCGTCTCACCCAGGGGACACTGAAGCTTTCTTT. Protein: CASSLASHPGDTEAFF.

This clone was detected only once. The chain is built from TRBV7-3 and TRBJ2-3; D perhaps matches TRBD2 (6 bases). The CDR3 length is 14 residues. V lost 5 bases and J lost 5, with 14 bases in between. Germline lookup yields CDR1 SGHTA and CDR2 FQGTGA. The CDR3: CASSRNSGLDTQYF. The CDR3 DNA reads as TGTGCCAGCAGCCGAAACAGCGGGCTAGATACGCAGTATTTT.

This chain connects TRBV4-1 to TRBJ2-1; 10 bases are a match to TRBD2. J was trimmed by 7 bases and V by 1 base; bases with no gene match: 7. This CDR3 comprises 16 residues. From germline, CDR1 is MGHRA and CDR2 YSYEKL. CDR3 coding DNA: TGCGCCAGCAGCCAAGTCCTAGCGGGAGTCTCTAATGAGCAGTTCTTC. Translating it yields CASSQVLAGVSNEQFF.

The chain is built from TRBV28 and TRBJ1-2, with a possible D match to TRBD1 (5 bases). Between the trimmed V and J ends, which lost 8 bases and 0 bases, there was a span of 10 bases. Germline CDR1 MDHEN, CDR2 SYDVKM. The CDR3 length is 13 residues. This CDR3 reads CASRDSANYGYTF. DNA of the CDR3: TGTGCCAGCCGAGACAGCGCTAACTATGGCTACACCTTC.

The chain recombines TRBV27 with TRBJ1-2; the match to TRBD1 covers 8 bases. Germline CDR1 MNHEY, CDR2 SMNVEV (reference sequence). With 4 bases clipped from V and 9 bases from J, the junction kept 10 bases outside the gene matches. The CDR3 runs 14 residues. CDR3 sequence (DNA): TGTGCCAGCAGTTCCTTACACCAGGGGGCCCGCTACACCTTC. Protein product: CASSSLHQGARYTF.

DNA for the CDR3: TGTGCCAGCAGCCCGACAGAGAACACTGAAGCTTTCTTT. The encoded protein is CASSPTENTEAFF. V is TRBV6-2 or TRBV6-3 and J is TRBJ1-1, with a weak D call TRBD1 (5 bases). The CDR3 has 13 amino acids. Germline values: CDR1 MNHEY, CDR2 SVGEGT. V was trimmed by 6 bases and J by 1 base, leaving 9 bases between them.

The chain combines TRBV28 with TRBJ1-6, with D uncertain. This CDR3 has 14 residues. Germline values: CDR1 MDHEN, CDR2 SYDVKM. The V end lost 11 bases, the J end lost 4 bases, and 15 bases lay between the germline ends. CDR3 protein: CAGSLEGYNSPLHF. The CDR3 DNA follows: TGTGCCGGTTCCTTGGAGGGATATAATTCACCCCTCCACTTT.

The gene calls are TRBV19 and TRBJ2-1; 8 nucleotides agree with TRBD2. This CDR3 contains 15 residues. Germline V gene sequence: CDR1 LNHDA, CDR2 SQIVND (reference sequence). The ends lost 5 bases at V and 6 bases at J; junction bases unmatched: 9. The CDR3 loop reads CASSSRTSSFNEQFF. The CDR3 region has the DNA TGTGCCAGTAGTTCTCGGACTAGCTCTTTCAATGAGCAGTTCTTC.

The V and J genes are TRBV29-1 and TRBJ1-2, with TRBD1 matching over 10 bases. V lost 5 bases to trimming and J lost 6 bases; unmatched junction nucleotides: 6. The V gene's germline CDR1 is SQVTM and CDR2 ANQGSEA. The CDR3 runs to 13 residues. The CDR3 loop is CSVTSGQGDGYTF. DNA of the CDR3: TGCAGCGTTACTTCTGGACAGGGGGATGGCTACACCTTC.

V gene TRBV6-5 combines with J gene TRBJ2-5, with 10 bases aligning to TRBD1. The CDR3 sequence is 13 residues long. V was clipped by 7 bases and J by 4 bases; unmatched bases: 3. Germline assignment: CDR1 MNHEY and CDR2 SVGAGI. CDR3: CASIDRGLETQYF. CDR3 coding DNA: TGTGCCAGCATCGACAGGGGGCTAGAGACCCAGTACTTC.

In regard to this clone: At the DNA level, this CDR3 is encoded by other sequences in the same sample as well. The rearrangement joins TRBV28 to TRBJ1-2, with 7 bases that match TRBD1. V dropped 6 bases and J dropped 4; count of bases not matched to a gene: 5. The CDR3 consists of 13 residues. Germline values: CDR1 MDHEN, CDR2 SYDVKM. The CDR3 spells CASSLPGGYGYTF. The CDR3 nucleotides are TGTGCCAGCAGCCTACCAGGGGGCTATGGCTACACCTTC.

The chain carries TRBV9 and TRBJ1-4; D not certain. The CDR3 length is 14 residues. CDR1 and CDR2 (germline): SGDLS, YYNGEE. V was shortened by 4 bases and J by 8 bases, with 15 bases between the two germline ends. The CDR3 DNA is TGTGCCAGCAGCCTCCAGAGTCCTAGAGAAAAACTGTTTTTT. Residues: CASSLQSPREKLFF.

The J gene is TRBJ2-4, the V gene TRBV28; 15 positions match TRBD2. The CDR3 is 17 residues long. Germline V lookup: CDR1 MDHEN, CDR2 SYDVKM. With 1 base clipped from V and 7 bases from J, the junction kept 5 bases outside the gene matches. CDR3 sequence: CASSLYGLAGGRNIQYF. CDR3 in DNA: TGTGCCAGCAGTTTATACGGACTAGCGGGAGGGAGGAACATTCAGTACTTC. The whole variable domain, filled in from reference TRBV28 and TRBJ2-4, reads DVKVTQSSRYLVKRTGEKVFLECVQDMDHENMFWYRQDPGLGLRLIYFSYDVKMKEKGDIPEGYSVSREKKERFSLILESASTNQTSMYLCASSLYGLAGGRNIQYFGAGTRLSVL.

The chain carries TRBV6-5 and TRBJ2-1; 11 bases match TRBD2. This CDR3 has 14 amino acids. Germline trimming cut 6 bases from V and 7 bases from J; bases unmatched to any gene: 5. Germline V CDR1 and CDR2: MNHEY, SVGAGI. Written as DNA, the CDR3 is TGTGCCAGCAGGATAGCGGGAGGGGTAAATGAGCAGTTCTTC. Its protein is CASRIAGGVNEQFF.

The chain carries TRBV9 and TRBJ1-2; possible D gene TRBD1, 5 bases. V was trimmed by 4 bases and J by 6 bases, leaving 16 bases between them. The CDR3 has 14 residues. CDR1 is SGDLS, CDR2 YYNGEE, per germline. CDR3 protein: CASSLDAGGNGYTF. CDR3 DNA sequence: TGTGCCAGCAGCCTCGACGCGGGGGGGAATGGCTACACCTTC. Full variable domain (outside the CDR3, taken from reference TRBV9 and TRBJ1-2): DSGVTQTPKHLITATGQRVTLRCSPRSGDLSVYWYQQSLDQGLQFLIQYYNGEERAKGNILERFSAQQFPDLHSELNLSSLELGDSALYFCASSLDAGGNGYTFGSGTRLTVV.

The chain carries TRBV5-1 and TRBJ2-2, with D perhaps TRBD1 (6 bases). V was pared by 2 bases and J by 4 bases, with 12 bases between. The CDR3 runs to 15 residues. The germline V gene encodes CDR1 SGHRS and CDR2 YFSETQ. This CDR3 reads CASSFGQTGTGELFF. CDR3 in DNA: TGCGCCAGCAGCTTTGGACAGACGGGCACCGGGGAGCTGTTTTTT.

The chain uses TRBV7-2 and TRBJ1-1; 11 nucleotides line up with TRBD1. J lost 5 bases, V lost 7 bases, and 6 bases had no gene match. This CDR3 is built from 14 residues. Germline loops: CDR1 SGHTA, CDR2 FQGNSA. CDR3 protein: CASIRTGGGTEAFF. The DNA of the CDR3 is TGTGCCAGCATACGGACAGGGGGCGGAACTGAAGCTTTCTTT.

This chain joins TRBV7-2 and TRBJ1-5, with unresolved D. The CDR3 is 16 amino acids. Trimming shortened V by 1 base and J by 0 bases, and 10 bases separated the two germline ends. Germline V CDR1 and CDR2: SGHTA, FQGNSA. The DNA of the CDR3 is TGTGCCAGCAGCTTAGATGGGAGATTTAGCAATCAGCCCCAGCATTTT. It translates to CASSLDGRFSNQPQHF. Combining the CDR3 with reference TRBV7-2 and TRBJ1-5 gives the whole variable domain GAGVSQSPSNKVTEKGKDVELRCDPISGHTALYWYRQSLGQGLEFLIYFQGNSAPDKSGLPSDRFSAERTGGSVSTLTIQRTQQEDSAVYLCASSLDGRFSNQPQHFGDGTRLSIL.

The rearrangement uses TRBV9 and TRBJ1-3; D gene ambiguous. The CDR3 loop spans 13 amino acids. CDR1 is SGDLS, CDR2 YYNGEE, per germline. Trimming shortened V by 3 bases and J by 8 bases, and 12 bases separated the two germline ends. CDR3 nucleotide sequence: TGTGCCAGCAGCGCAGGCCAAGCTGACACCATATATTTT. Translation: CASSAGQADTIYF.

The V call is TRBV27, the J call TRBJ2-2; 11 bases agree with TRBD2. Germline loops: CDR1 MNHEY, CDR2 SMNVEV (reference sequence). V lost 5 bases to trimming and J lost 2 bases; unmatched junction nucleotides: 1. CDR3 size: 15 residues. The CDR3 DNA is TGTGCCAGCAGTGGGACTAGCGGAAACACCGGGGAGCTGTTTTTT. This translates into CASSGTSGNTGELFF.

J is TRBJ1-1 and V is TRBV4-2; the match to TRBD1 covers 7 bases. Germline V lookup: CDR1 LGHNA, CDR2 YNFKEQ. With 2 bases clipped from V and 0 bases from J, the junction kept 9 bases outside the gene matches. The CDR3 sequence is 17 residues long. The CDR3 here is CASSQYGRGKLNTEAFF. CDR3 DNA: TGTGCCAGCAGCCAATACGGCAGGGGGAAACTGAACACTGAAGCTTTCTTT.